This TCR beta chain was obtained from a study of cytomegalovirus exposure and HLA in healthy donors. This clone was observed a single time. Germline loops: CDR1 SNHLY, CDR2 FYNNEI. The CDR3 is made up of 11 amino acids. The germline V and J ends were trimmed by 7 bases and 2 bases, with 5 bases remaining between them. The PCR used 60 Vbeta and 13 Jbeta primers. Produced via immunoSEQ multiplex PCR; TCRdb's table is partial and in-frame only. The sample has tens of thousands of clones; 81% are singletons. Sample: PBMCs. The chain combines TRBV2 with TRBJ1-1; D unresolved. This TCR was recovered from a woman in her thirties or forties in good health and CMV-seronegative. The CDR3 DNA reads as TGTGCCAGCAATGGCAACACTGAAGCTTTCTTT. Amino acid sequence: CASNGNTEAFF.